This record covers a single T cell receptor beta chain. The method was immunoSEQ multiplex PCR; TCRdb's version includes in-frame clones alone and lacks a portion of them. Of around 200,000 clones in the sample, about 90% were seen once. The data were obtained in a study of T cell responses to AZD1222 COVID-19 vaccine. The CDR3 sequence is 13 residues long. The trim removed 6 bases at V and 6 bases at J, leaving 6 bases unmatched. The V gene's germline CDR1 is MRHNA and CDR2 SNTAGT. This sequence originates from an adult in good health. V gene TRBV6-4 combines with J gene TRBJ2-5; 8 bases are a match to TRBD1. The specimen comprised peripheral blood, sampled on day 0 of AZD1222 vaccination. The CDR3 nucleotides read TGTGCCAGCAGCGTCGACAGGGGAAAGACCCAGTACTTC. Translation: CASSVDRGKTQYF.